The next 29 T cell receptor beta chains were all read from a single sample in a study of cytomegalovirus exposure and HLA in healthy donors. Primers for the PCR totalled 60 Vbeta and 13 Jbeta. Clones were sequenced by immunoSEQ multiplex PCR, and TCRdb holds only the in-frame ones, with some missing. Its table records under 130,000 clones. Source material: PBMCs. These receptors originate from a man in his fifties in good health and CMV-seronegative.

The chain employs TRBV5-1 and TRBJ1-1; no clear D. In germline, CDR1 is SGHRS, CDR2 YFSETQ. This CDR3 is 13 amino acids long. The ends were cut back, 4 bases at V and 10 bases at J, with 17 bases in the middle. CDR3 in amino acids: CASSLISGGRAFF. The CDR3 region has the DNA TGCGCCAGCAGCCTCATCAGTGGAGGGAGAGCTTTCTTT.

The rearrangement joins TRBV13 to TRBJ2-3, with TRBD1 identical over 10 bases. V was pared by 5 bases and J by 2 bases, with 4 bases of the junction left unmatched. CDR3 length: 15 amino acids. CDR1 is PRHDT, CDR2 FYEKMQ, per germline (reference sequence). CDR3 nucleotides: TGTGCCAGCAGCACCGGGACAGGGGACACAGATACGCAGTATTTT. The encoded protein is CASSTGTGDTDTQYF.

The chain carries TRBV6-6 and TRBJ2-1, with 7 bases matching TRBD1. With V trimmed by 6 bases and J by 2 bases, 7 bases remained unmatched. The V gene's germline CDR1 is MNHNY and CDR2 SVGAGI (reference sequence). This CDR3 region has 15 residues. The CDR3 nucleotides read TGTGCCAGCAGCAAAGGGACAGATCCCTACAATGAGCAGTTCTTC. This translates into CASSKGTDPYNEQFF.

Concerning this clone: The germline gene is not matched at one end of the junction; a read error may be the cause. For the CDR3, the DNA is TGTGCTAGCAGCCCAAGATGTTACAGGGTGTTGCCCCTCCACTTT. This gives the protein CASSPRCYRVLPLHF. This chain joins TRBV7-7 and TRBJ1-6; a weak D match, TRBD1 (6 bases). CDR1 is SSHAT and CDR2 is FNYEAQ in the germline V gene (reference sequence). The CDR3 is 15 residues long.

The chain couples TRBV15 to TRBJ2-5; D ambiguous. CDR3 size: 13 residues. V was shortened by 6 bases and J by 1 base, with 9 bases between the two germline ends. Germline loops: CDR1 LNHNV, CDR2 YYDKDF (reference sequence). CDR3: CATSEQLQETQYF. DNA of the CDR3: TGTGCCACCAGTGAACAGCTCCAAGAGACCCAGTACTTC.

The V gene is TRBV7-2, the J gene TRBJ1-2; no clear D. Germline loops: CDR1 SGHTA, CDR2 FQGNSA. Trimming took 1 base from V and 1 from J, leaving 13 bases between them. The CDR3 runs 16 residues. CDR3 in DNA: TGTGCCAGCAGCTTAGGGAGAGCAGTTCTTAACTATGGCTACACCTTC. This translates into CASSLGRAVLNYGYTF. Full variable domain (remainder filled in from reference TRBV7-2 and TRBJ1-2): GAGVSQSPSNKVTEKGKDVELRCDPISGHTALYWYRQSLGQGLEFLIYFQGNSAPDKSGLPSDRFSAERTGGSVSTLTIQRTQQEDSAVYLCASSLGRAVLNYGYTFGSGTRLTVV.

The rearrangement uses TRBV5-1 and TRBJ2-2, with D perhaps matching TRBD1 (5 bases). Germline-derived CDR1 and CDR2 are SGHRS and YFSETQ. V was trimmed by 0 bases and J by 7 bases, leaving 13 bases between them. This CDR3 comprises 15 residues. CDR3 nucleotide sequence: TGCGCCAGCAGCTTGGCCCCTTCCAGGGTCGGGGAGCTGTTTTTT. Protein product: CASSLAPSRVGELFF.

The chain has TRBV7-6 and TRBJ2-7, with TRBD1 identical over 7 bases. The CDR3 is 13 amino acids. Per the germline V gene, CDR1 is SGHVS and CDR2 is FNYEAQ. The V and J ends lost 4 bases and 6 bases, in that order; junction bases with no gene match: 6. CDR3 sequence: CASSSTGTLEQYF. The CDR3 DNA sequence: TGTGCCAGCAGCTCGACAGGGACCCTCGAGCAGTACTTC.

V is TRBV5-8 and J is TRBJ2-5; 11 bases line up with TRBD1. The CDR3 is 14 residues long. Germline V gene data show CDR1 as SGHTS and CDR2 as YDEGEE. The trim removed 6 bases at V and 4 bases at J, leaving 5 bases unmatched. In DNA form, the CDR3 reads TGTGCCAGCAAACGGACAGGGGGCCTAGAGACCCAGTACTTC. It yields the protein CASKRTGGLETQYF.

V is TRBV4-1 and J is TRBJ2-1; tentatively, D is TRBD2 (7 bases). Germline loops: CDR1 MGHRA, CDR2 YSYEKL. The CDR3 is 16 amino acids. V lost 0 bases to trimming and J lost 6 bases, with 15 bases between them. CDR3 in amino acids: CASSQERAGALNEQFF. The CDR3 DNA reads as TGCGCCAGCAGCCAAGAAAGGGCGGGGGCTCTCAATGAGCAGTTCTTC.

CDR3 residues: CASSPRDTDNYGYTF. The CDR3 bases are TGTGCCAGCAGCCCCCGGGACACAGATAACTATGGCTACACCTTC. The chain combines TRBV5-6 with TRBJ1-2, with a weak D call TRBD1 (6 bases). In germline, CDR1 is SGHDT, CDR2 YYEEEE. V lost 4 bases, J lost 1 base, and 14 bases lay in between. CDR3 length: 15 residues.

The CDR3 loop is CASSQAASGMSYEQYF. The CDR3 DNA sequence: TGTGCCAGCAGCCAAGCGGCTAGCGGGATGTCCTACGAGCAGTACTTC. The rearrangement joins TRBV4-2 to TRBJ2-7; TRBD2 matches at 9 bases. Trimming removed 1 base from V and 1 base from J; junction bases left unmatched: 5. Germline values: CDR1 LGHNA, CDR2 YNFKEQ. This CDR3 has 16 amino acids.

The DNA of the CDR3 is TGTGCCAGCAGCGCAGACGGGTACGAGCAGTACTTC. This codes for CASSADGYEQYF. The chain is built from TRBV9 and TRBJ2-5; the D is unclear. The DNA end lines up better with TRBJ2-7; the J call may be wrong. This CDR3 spans 12 amino acids. CDR1 SGDLS and CDR2 YYNGEE come from the germline V gene.

The CDR3 bases are TGTGCCAGCAACTCCTATCCGGCCTACGAGCAGTACTTC. Translated, it gives CASNSYPAYEQYF. The chain employs TRBV5-6 and TRBJ2-7; no clear D. CDR1 is SGHDT, CDR2 YYEEEE, per germline. Deletions cut 6 bases from V and 2 bases from J, with 12 bases between. The CDR3 length is 13 residues.

This chain connects TRBV6-5 to TRBJ2-7; TRBD2 matches 10 bases. The CDR3 runs to 14 residues. The junction had 9 bases not matched to a gene; V was cut back by 6 bases and J by 7 bases. Germline V gene data show CDR1 as MNHEY and CDR2 as SVGAGI. The CDR3 loop is CASRASGRLQEQYF. CDR3 nucleotide sequence: TGTGCCAGCAGGGCTAGCGGGAGACTGCAAGAGCAGTACTTC.

V and J are TRBV6-1 and TRBJ2-3, with 9 bases fitting TRBD2. This CDR3 is 14 amino acids long. Germline CDR1 and CDR2: MNHNS and SASEGT. V was pared by 4 bases and J by 4 bases, with 3 bases of the junction left unmatched. This CDR3 reads CASSVAGVSDTQYF. The DNA for the CDR3 is TGTGCCAGCAGTGTAGCGGGAGTGTCAGATACGCAGTATTTT.

V is TRBV6-1 and J is TRBJ1-1, with a possible D match to TRBD1 (6 bases). The CDR3 spans 15 residues. Germline assignment: CDR1 MNHNS and CDR2 SASEGT. V lost 6 bases to trimming and J lost 0 bases, with 14 bases between them. The CDR3 DNA reads as TGTGCCAGCAGGATAACAGGGACGGTGAACACTGAAGCTTTCTTT. Protein product: CASRITGTVNTEAFF.

The rearrangement uses TRBV12-5 and TRBJ1-4; TRBD1 agrees at 7 bases. This CDR3 has 16 residues. The germline V gene encodes CDR1 LGHNT and CDR2 FRNRAP. With 4 bases clipped from V and 4 bases from J, the junction kept 9 bases outside the gene matches. In DNA form, the CDR3 reads TGTGCTAGTGGTTCTGTCCGACAGGGCCATAATGAAAAACTGTTTTTT. Translating gives CASGSVRQGHNEKLFF.

The chain uses TRBV15 and TRBJ1-5, with D uncertain. In germline, CDR1 is LNHNV, CDR2 YYDKDF (reference sequence). This CDR3 comprises 15 residues. The V and J ends lost 4 bases and 2 bases respectively, with 12 bases between them. As DNA, the CDR3 is TGTGCCACCAGCATGGAGGGCTTGGGCAATCAGCCCCAGCATTTT. The encoded protein is CATSMEGLGNQPQHF.

Concerning this clone itself: Germline is not matched at one junction end, which may reflect a read error. The chain combines TRBV6-1 with TRBJ1-4; 8 nucleotides align to TRBD1. The CDR3 runs to 15 residues. Germline CDR1 reads MNHNS; CDR2 reads SASEGT. As DNA, the CDR3 is TGTGCCAGCAGTGCCGCGACAGGGGCGAATGAAGAACTGTTTTTT. Residues: CASSAATGANEELFF.

The chain is built from TRBV7-8 and TRBJ2-6; D call uncertain. V was trimmed by 5 bases and J by 0 bases, leaving 11 bases between them. Germline V gene lookup returns CDR1 SGHVS and CDR2 FQNEAQ. There are 16 residues in the CDR3. The CDR3 nucleotides read TGTGCCAGCAGCACCCGACGGAGCTCTGGGGCCAACGTCCTGACTTTC. Amino acids: CASSTRRSSGANVLTF.

The rearrangement uses TRBV9 and TRBJ2-3; 10 bases line up with TRBD1. In germline, CDR1 is SGDLS, CDR2 YYNGEE. The length of the CDR3 is 15 residues. J gave up 4 bases and V 4 bases, and 6 bases lay outside the gene matches. The chain's CDR3 is CASSFGDRGADTQYF. CDR3 DNA: TGTGCCAGCAGCTTCGGGGACAGGGGTGCAGATACGCAGTATTTT.

The gene calls are TRBV19 and TRBJ1-5; possibly TRBD1 for D (6 bases). Trimming took 6 bases from V and 2 from J, leaving 14 bases between them. CDR1 and CDR2 (germline): LNHDA, SQIVND (reference sequence). The CDR3 has 15 amino acids. The CDR3 DNA follows: TGTGCCAGTAGCCGAACAGGGAATGGCAATCAGCCCCAGCATTTT. Translating gives CASSRTGNGNQPQHF.

This chain joins TRBV5-1 and TRBJ2-1; 10 positions agree with TRBD1. Trimming removed 6 bases from V and 4 bases from J; junction bases left unmatched: 7. CDR3 length equals 15 residues. CDR1 and CDR2 (germline): SGHRS, YFSETQ. CDR3 sequence (DNA): TGCGCCAGCAATCCCGGGACAGGGGTTTACAATGAGCAGTTCTTC. Amino acid sequence: CASNPGTGVYNEQFF.

The V gene is TRBV9, the J gene TRBJ1-1; D might be TRBD1 (5 bases). Germline CDR1 is SGDLS and CDR2 is YYNGEE. The CDR3 runs 15 residues. V was trimmed by 4 bases and J by 4 bases, leaving 17 bases between them. The CDR3, as DNA: TGTGCCAGCAGCCGAACAGGTGGGGATAGCACTGAAGCTTTCTTT. As protein: CASSRTGGDSTEAFF.

The V gene is TRBV7-9, the J gene TRBJ2-1; D ambiguous. Germline-derived CDR1 and CDR2 are SEHNR and FQNEAQ (reference sequence). The CDR3 covers 15 residues. V lost 3 bases to trimming and J lost 2 bases, with 11 bases between them. CDR3 protein: CASSFELYPYNEQFF. CDR3 bases: TGTGCCAGCAGCTTCGAACTTTACCCCTACAATGAGCAGTTCTTC.

This chain connects TRBV11-3 to TRBJ1-1, with 11 bases identical to TRBD1. The trim removed 5 bases at V and 1 base at J, leaving 6 bases unmatched. The CDR3 length is 16 residues. CDR1 is SGHNT, CDR2 YENEEA, per germline. Here the CDR3 DNA reads TGTGCCAGCAGCCGAGGACAGGGGGCGCAGAACACTGAAGCTTTCTTT. Protein sequence: CASSRGQGAQNTEAFF.

The V and J genes are TRBV5-1 and TRBJ2-5; a weak D match, TRBD1 (5 bases). The CDR3 sequence is 18 residues long. Germline V gene sequence: CDR1 SGHRS, CDR2 YFSETQ. Trimming left V 0 bases short and J 5 bases short, with 23 bases between. This CDR3 reads CASSLALEAQGAVETQYF. The CDR3 nucleotides read TGCGCCAGCAGCTTGGCCCTTGAAGCTCAAGGGGCGGTGGAGACCCAGTACTTC.

This chain uses TRBV5-6 with TRBJ2-7; no firm D call. The germline gives CDR1 SGHDT, CDR2 YYEEEE. The CDR3 covers 13 residues. V shed 5 bases and J shed 0 bases, with 9 bases lying between them. CDR3 DNA sequence: TGTGCCAGCAGTCCAGGATCCTCCTACGAGCAGTACTTC. It specifies CASSPGSSYEQYF.